These 21 T cell receptor beta chains were sequenced from one sample in a study of Graves' ophthalmopathy and Graves' hyperthyroidism. RNA transcripts served as template for amplifying TCR beta CDR3 sequences. HTBI primers were employed in first-round RT-PCR, then a second-round multiplex PCR followed. MiXCR, run by TCRdb on the multiplex PCR reads, gives a single entry per CDR3 protein. The table lists roughly 1.1 million distinct CDR3 sequences, 35% to 45% of them singletons, with over 8.5% in the top ten. The material sequenced was peripheral blood or thyroid tissue (not recorded which). Source of these receptors: an adult man with Graves' hyperthyroidism.

This chain uses TRBV20-1 with TRBJ2-7, with 10 bases that match TRBD1. CDR3 size: 13 residues. V lost 5 bases and J lost 5; bases outside the gene matches: 6. Germline lookup yields CDR1 DFQATT and CDR2 SNEGSKA (reference sequence). CDR3 bases: TGCAGTGCTGCCAGACAGGGGGCGAACGAGCAGTACTTC. Encoded protein: CSAARQGANEQYF.

This clonotype was picked up a small number of times. The genes are TRBV12-3 or TRBV12-4 and TRBJ1-5; maybe TRBD1 (6 bases). The V end was cut by 3 bases, the J end by 4 bases, with 13 bases between. The CDR3 is 15 residues long. CDR3 coding DNA: TGTGCCAGCAGTTTCGACAGGAGTTCGAATCAGCCCCAGCATTTT. This sequence encodes CASSFDRSSNQPQHF.

Concerning this clonotype: The conserved phenylalanine or tryptophan is not found at the CDR3 terminus, so this likely reflects a read error. It is unclear where the CDR3 begins or ends on the DNA, so no DNA is shown, and the CDR3 is as TCRdb lists it. This rearrangement joins TRBV29-1 to TRBJ1-1; the table's D call, TRBD1, has no DNA check behind it. A total of 8 residues make up the CDR3, ends included. Germline lookup yields CDR1 SQVTM and CDR2 ANQGSEA. CDR3 region: CSVGTGFS.

This clonotype was detected a few times. V is TRBV4-1 and J is TRBJ2-7; 7 positions match TRBD1. The CDR3 consists of 17 residues. Losses at the gene ends were 4 bases for V and 2 bases for J; bases not matched to a gene: 14. In germline, CDR1 is MGHRA, CDR2 YSYEKL. The CDR3 region has the DNA TGCGCCAGCAGCCTAGCAAACCGACAGGGACAACCCTACGAGCAGTACTTC. The encoded protein is CASSLANRQGQPYEQYF.

The chain has TRBV7-2 and TRBJ2-5; perhaps TRBD1 as D (5 bases). V lost 6 bases, J lost 5 bases, and 13 bases lay in between. The CDR3 extends over 13 amino acids. The germline gives CDR1 SGHTA, CDR2 FQGNSA. The CDR3 DNA is TGTGCCAGCAGGCAGGGCGATGGGGAGACCCAGTACTTC. Protein: CASRQGDGETQYF.

J is TRBJ2-7 and V is TRBV14; 10 nucleotides agree with TRBD2. The V gene end was trimmed by 2 bases and the J gene end by 3 bases; junction bases not matched to a gene: 13. The germline V gene has CDR1 SGHDN and CDR2 FVKESK. The CDR3 sequence is 18 residues long. The DNA for the CDR3 is TGTGCCAGCAGCCAATCCGGGACTAGCGCCCACCTTCGCTACGAGCAGTACTTC. Protein sequence: CASSQSGTSAHLRYEQYF.

This clonotype was seen many times. The J gene is TRBJ2-7, the V gene TRBV7-2; 12 positions agree with TRBD2. J was trimmed by 5 bases and V by 5 bases; bases with no gene match: 4. Per the germline V gene, CDR1 is SGHTA and CDR2 is FQGNSA. This CDR3 contains 14 residues. The CDR3 DNA reads as TGTGCCAGCAGCCGACTAGCGGGAGCAAACGAGCAGTACTTC. Residues: CASSRLAGANEQYF.

Points on this clonotype: This could be a read error, since a much larger clone is one nucleotide away. The rearrangement uses TRBV2 and TRBJ1-4, with TRBD1 identical over 8 bases. The CDR3 totals 15 residues. The germline CDR1 and CDR2 sequences are SNHLY and FYNNEI. The CDR3 is CASTGQAATNEKPFF. The CDR3 DNA is TGTGCCAGCACGGGACAGGCTGCAACTAATGAAAAACCGTTTTTT.

At least ten counts were recorded for this clonotype. V is TRBV10-3 and J is TRBJ1-5; TRBD1 aligns across 7 bases. The junction had 1 base not matched to a gene; V was cut back by 3 bases and J by 5 bases. The germline V gene encodes CDR1 ENHRY and CDR2 SYGVKD. This CDR3 is built from 13 residues. The CDR3, as DNA: TGTGCCATCAGTGACCAGGGGGATCAGCCCCAGCATTTT. Translated: CAISDQGDQPQHF.

This clonotype was recorded at least ten times. The J gene is TRBJ1-5, the V gene TRBV2; no reliable D call. Trimming shortened V by 1 base and J by 9 bases, and 19 bases separated the two germline ends. This CDR3 is built from 16 residues. CDR1 is SNHLY and CDR2 is FYNNEI in the germline V gene. The CDR3 here is CASSEGIAVVERPQHF. CDR3 sequence (DNA): TGTGCCAGCAGTGAAGGAATCGCCGTCGTGGAGCGGCCCCAGCATTTT. The full variable domain, rest sourced from reference TRBV2 and TRBJ1-5, is EPEVTQTPSHQVTQMGQEVILRCVPISNHLYFYWYRQILGQKVEFLVSFYNNEISEKSEIFDDQFSVERPDGSNFTLKIRSTKLEDSAMYFCASSEGIAVVERPQHFGDGTRLSIL.

This clonotype showed up many times. The V and J genes are TRBV15 and TRBJ2-2; D remains ambiguous. Germline CDR1 is LNHNV and CDR2 is YYDKDF (reference sequence). Trimming left V 0 bases short and J 6 bases short, with 5 bases between. CDR3 length: 13 amino acids. This CDR3 reads CATSRDEAGELFF. The CDR3, as DNA: TGTGCCACCAGCAGAGATGAGGCCGGGGAGCTGTTTTTT. Supplemented by reference TRBV15 and TRBJ2-2, the full variable domain reads DAMVIQNPRYQVTQFGKPVTLSCSQTLNHNVMYWYQQKSSQAPKLLFHYYDKDFNNEADTPDNFQSRRPNTSFCFLDIRSPGLGDTAMYLCATSRDEAGELFFGEGSRLTVL.

In its sample, this clonotype was seen many times. This sequence joins TRBV10-3 and TRBJ2-1, with D unresolved. Trimming left V 4 bases short and J 2 bases short, with 3 bases between. The CDR3 runs 12 residues. The germline V gene encodes CDR1 ENHRY and CDR2 SYGVKD. The CDR3 nucleotides read TGTGCCATCAGTGGTCCCTACAATGAGCAGTTCTTC. Translation: CAISGPYNEQFF.

The rearrangement joins TRBV7-2 to TRBJ2-7, with D possibly matching TRBD1 (6 bases). V lost 1 base, J lost 4 bases, and 14 bases lay in between. Germline CDR1 is SGHTA and CDR2 is FQGNSA. This CDR3 comprises 15 residues. The CDR3 reads CASSLGGGNVYEQYF. CDR3 DNA sequence: TGTGCCAGCAGCTTAGGAGGGGGTAATGTTTACGAGCAGTACTTC. Filled out from reference TRBV7-2 and TRBJ2-7, the complete variable domain reads GAGVSQSPSNKVTEKGKDVELRCDPISGHTALYWYRQSLGQGLEFLIYFQGNSAPDKSGLPSDRFSAERTGGSVSTLTIQRTQQEDSAVYLCASSLGGGNVYEQYFGPGTRLTVT.

This clonotype occurred a few times. This could be a read error, since a much larger clone is one nucleotide away. This chain joins TRBV20-1 and TRBJ2-7; D is undetermined. Germline V lookup: CDR1 DFQATT, CDR2 SNEGSKA (reference sequence). Deletions cut 1 base from V and 10 bases from J, with 8 bases between. CDR3 length: 10 amino acids. The CDR3 protein is CSARAQAQYF. As DNA, the CDR3 is TGCAGTGCTAGAGCTCAGGCCCAGTACTTC.

This clonotype has a count of ten or more. The chain has TRBV12-3 or TRBV12-4 and TRBJ2-2, with unresolved D. CDR3 length equals 12 residues. Trimming left V 7 bases short and J 7 bases short, with 10 bases between. The CDR3 loop reads CASNRMIGELFF. The CDR3 coding sequence is TGTGCCAGCAACCGGATGATCGGGGAGCTGTTTTTT.

This chain connects TRBV4-1 to TRBJ2-7, with a tentative D call TRBD1 (5 bases). This CDR3 has 13 residues. CDR1 and CDR2 from the germline V gene are MGHRA and YSYEKL. The V and J ends lost 3 bases and 2 bases respectively, with 8 bases between them. The CDR3 nucleotides are TGCGCCAGCAGCCACCAGGGCACCTACGAGCAGTACTTC. This encodes CASSHQGTYEQYF.

This clonotype was picked up many times. This sequence joins TRBV12-3 or TRBV12-4 and TRBJ2-7; D is unclear. Trimming stripped 3 bases from V and 3 bases from J, with 12 bases between. The CDR3 is 14 residues long. CDR3 bases: TGTGCCAGCAGTTTTGGTAGCAACCACTACGAGCAGTACTTC. It translates to CASSFGSNHYEQYF.

V usage is TRBV15 and J usage is TRBJ2-5; TRBD1 is a possible D gene (6 bases). CDR3 size: 16 residues. V was trimmed by 3 bases and J by 0 bases, leaving 14 bases between them. The germline V gene has CDR1 LNHNV and CDR2 YYDKDF (reference sequence). DNA for the CDR3: TGTGCCACCAGCAGGAGACAGGCCCCGTACCAAGAGACCCAGTACTTC. Protein: CATSRRQAPYQETQYF.

The chain joins TRBV5-6 to TRBJ1-1; D is possibly TRBD1 (5 bases). V lost 2 bases to trimming and J lost 8 bases, with 10 bases between them. Germline-derived CDR1 and CDR2 are SGHDT and YYEEEE. CDR3 length: 12 amino acids. The CDR3 DNA reads as TGTGCCAGCAGCTTCGGGGCAGACGAAGCTTTCTTT. As protein: CASSFGADEAFF.

CDR3 sequence: CASSLSGDYYEQYF. CDR3 bases: TGTGCCAGCAGTTTATCCGGGGACTACTACGAGCAGTACTTC. V usage is TRBV7-9 and J usage is TRBJ2-7, with TRBD2 identical over 7 bases. J was trimmed by 3 bases and V by 6 bases; bases with no gene match: 8. The CDR3 runs 14 residues. The V gene's germline CDR1 is SEHNR and CDR2 FQNEAQ (reference sequence).

This clonotype was detected ten times or more. The chain carries TRBV19 and TRBJ2-6, with unresolved D. This CDR3 has 17 residues. Germline V gene sequence: CDR1 LNHDA, CDR2 SQIVND (reference sequence). Trimming took 1 base from V and 1 from J, leaving 11 bases between them. CDR3 DNA: TGTGCCAGTAGTATAGGGCGATGGGCATCTGGGGCCAACGTCCTGACTTTC. Translating it yields CASSIGRWASGANVLTF.